This T cell receptor (beta chain) was identified during a study of T cells in localized non-small cell lung cancer. Overall study results and limits: Greater blood T cell density accompanied longer overall survival. Only one tumor region was sequenced, so heterogeneity remains possible. A median of around 52 clones ranked among the top 100 in tumor appeared in adjacent lung.

V dropped 5 bases and J dropped 1 base, with 12 bases sitting between them. Germline V gene lookup returns CDR1 SEHNR and CDR2 FQNEAQ (reference sequence). The CDR3 runs 14 residues. Note on this clone: The antigen remains undetermined.

TCRdb's table, derived via immunoSEQ multiplex PCR, lists solely in-frame clones and lacks some. The sample lists approximately 7,100 clones, roughly 94% occurring once. The material was peripheral blood mononuclear cells, obtained before any cancer treatment. The TCR sequence derives from a male donor aged 60 or over with stage II lung adenocarcinoma. The rearrangement joins TRBV7-9 to TRBJ2-7; D might be TRBD1 (6 bases). In DNA form, the CDR3 reads TGTGCCAGCAGCGCCCTCGGACAGTCCTACGAGCAGTACTTC. The encoded protein is CASSALGQSYEQYF.